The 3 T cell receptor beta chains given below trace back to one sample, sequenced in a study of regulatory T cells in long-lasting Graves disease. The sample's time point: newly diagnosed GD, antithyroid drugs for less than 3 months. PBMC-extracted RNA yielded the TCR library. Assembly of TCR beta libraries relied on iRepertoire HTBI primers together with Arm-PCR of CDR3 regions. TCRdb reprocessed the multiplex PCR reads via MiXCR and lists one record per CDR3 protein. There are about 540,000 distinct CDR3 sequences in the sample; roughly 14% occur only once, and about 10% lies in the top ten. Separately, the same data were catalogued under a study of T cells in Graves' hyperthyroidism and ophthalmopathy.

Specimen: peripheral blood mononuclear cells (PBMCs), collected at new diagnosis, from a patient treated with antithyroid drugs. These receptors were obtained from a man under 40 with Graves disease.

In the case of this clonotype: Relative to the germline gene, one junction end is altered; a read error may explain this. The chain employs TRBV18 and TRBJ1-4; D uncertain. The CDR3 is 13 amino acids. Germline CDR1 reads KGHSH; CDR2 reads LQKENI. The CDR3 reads CASSPLPNGKLFF. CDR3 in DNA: TGTGCCAGCTCACCACTGCCTAATGGAAAACTGTTTTTT.

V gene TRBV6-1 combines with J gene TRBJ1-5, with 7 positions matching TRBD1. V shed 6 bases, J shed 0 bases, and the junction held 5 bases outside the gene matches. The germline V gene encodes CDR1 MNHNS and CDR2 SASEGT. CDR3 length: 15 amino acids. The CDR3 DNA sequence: TGTGCCAGCAGCGCCGGGACAGTTAGCAATCAGCCCCAGCATTTT. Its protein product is CASSAGTVSNQPQHF.

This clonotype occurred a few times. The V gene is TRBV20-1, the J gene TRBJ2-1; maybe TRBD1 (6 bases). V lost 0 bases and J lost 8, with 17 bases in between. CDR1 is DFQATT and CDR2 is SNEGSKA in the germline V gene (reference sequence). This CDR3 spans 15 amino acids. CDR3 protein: CSARDTGLLGDEQFF. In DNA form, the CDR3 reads TGCAGTGCTAGAGATACAGGGTTACTCGGCGATGAGCAGTTCTTC.